The sample holds a few counts of the clone carrying this T cell receptor beta chain. The antigen remains undetermined. The CDR3 has 14 amino acids. CDR1 and CDR2 from the germline V gene are KGHDR and SFDVKD. V was shortened by 4 bases and J by 4 bases, with 9 bases between the two germline ends. It was RNA transcripts that yielded the amplified TCR beta CDR3 regions. The HTBI primer set was used in a first-round RT-PCR of the TCR CDR3. TCRdb passed the multiplex PCR reads through MiXCR, listing each CDR3 protein once. The sample includes 550,000 to 800,000 distinct CDR3 sequences, 15% to 20% of them seen just once. This entry comes from a study of T cells in Graves' hyperthyroidism and ophthalmopathy. Aged 18 to 65, the patients had hyperthyroidism that was newly diagnosed and had lasted under 2 months. Fresh peripheral blood, about 9.6 ml, yielded the PBMCs. Findings and caveats of the study: Clonotypes that were expanded in thyroid above 0.001 mostly appeared in blood too. It was a median around 6 months before onset that the model predicted ophthalmopathy.

This chain links TRBV24-1 with TRBJ2-2; D is possibly TRBD2 (6 bases). Sequencing used blood. This TCR was recovered from a middle-aged man with Graves' hyperthyroidism. The CDR3 is CATSDGSGTGELFF. The CDR3 DNA follows: TGTGCCACCAGTGACGGGAGCGGCACCGGGGAGCTGTTTTTT.